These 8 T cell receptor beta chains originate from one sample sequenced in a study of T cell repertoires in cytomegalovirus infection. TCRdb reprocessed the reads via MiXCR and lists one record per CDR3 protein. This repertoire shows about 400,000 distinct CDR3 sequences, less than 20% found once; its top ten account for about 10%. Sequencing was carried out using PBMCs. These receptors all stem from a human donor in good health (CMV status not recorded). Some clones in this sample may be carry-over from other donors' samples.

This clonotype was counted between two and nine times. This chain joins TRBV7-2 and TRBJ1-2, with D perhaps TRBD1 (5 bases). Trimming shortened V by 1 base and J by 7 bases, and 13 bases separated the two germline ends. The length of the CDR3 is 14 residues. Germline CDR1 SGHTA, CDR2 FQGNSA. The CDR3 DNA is TGTGCCAGCAGCTTAGTTGGGGGGTGTGGTGGCTACACCTTC. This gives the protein CASSLVGGCGGYTF. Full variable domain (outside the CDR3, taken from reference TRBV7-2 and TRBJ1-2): GAGVSQSPSNKVTEKGKDVELRCDPISGHTALYWYRQSLGQGLEFLIYFQGNSAPDKSGLPSDRFSAERTGGSVSTLTIQRTQQEDSAVYLCASSLVGGCGGYTFGSGTRLTVV.

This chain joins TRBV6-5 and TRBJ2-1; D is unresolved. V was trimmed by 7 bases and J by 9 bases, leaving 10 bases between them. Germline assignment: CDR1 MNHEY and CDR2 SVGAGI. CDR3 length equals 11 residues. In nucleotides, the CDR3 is TGTGCCAGCAATCAGTGGGGTGAGCAGTTCTTC. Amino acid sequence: CASNQWGEQFF.

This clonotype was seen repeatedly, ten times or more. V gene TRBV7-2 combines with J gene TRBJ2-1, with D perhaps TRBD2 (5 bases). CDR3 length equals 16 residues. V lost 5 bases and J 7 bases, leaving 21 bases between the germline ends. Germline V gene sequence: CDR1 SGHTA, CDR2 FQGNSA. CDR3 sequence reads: CASSPEAASRWNEQFF. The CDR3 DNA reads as TGTGCCAGCAGCCCGGAGGCGGCTAGTCGGTGGAATGAGCAGTTCTTC. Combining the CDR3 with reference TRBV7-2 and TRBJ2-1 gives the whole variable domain GAGVSQSPSNKVTEKGKDVELRCDPISGHTALYWYRQSLGQGLEFLIYFQGNSAPDKSGLPSDRFSAERTGGSVSTLTIQRTQQEDSAVYLCASSPEAASRWNEQFFGPGTRLTVL.

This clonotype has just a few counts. In nucleotides, the CDR3 is TGTGCCAGCAGCTTCTCGAACATTCAGTACTTC. Translation: CASSFSNIQYF. V gene TRBV7-9 combines with J gene TRBJ2-4; no firm D call. CDR3 length: 11 residues. The ends were cut back, 3 bases at V and 7 bases at J, with 4 bases in the middle. The germline CDR1 and CDR2 sequences are SEHNR and FQNEAQ (reference sequence).

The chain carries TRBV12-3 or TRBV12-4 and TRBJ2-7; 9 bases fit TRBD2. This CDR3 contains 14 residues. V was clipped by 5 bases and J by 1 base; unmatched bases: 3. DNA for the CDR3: TGTGCCAGCAGTGCGGGGGGGGGATCCTACGAGCAGTACTTC. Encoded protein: CASSAGGGSYEQYF.

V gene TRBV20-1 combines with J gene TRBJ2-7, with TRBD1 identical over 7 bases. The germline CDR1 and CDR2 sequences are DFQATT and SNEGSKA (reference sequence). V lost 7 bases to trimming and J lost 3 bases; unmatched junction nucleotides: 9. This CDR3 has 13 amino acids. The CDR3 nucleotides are TGCAGTGTCTCCCGGGACAGATACTACGAGCAGTACTTC. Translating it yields CSVSRDRYYEQYF.

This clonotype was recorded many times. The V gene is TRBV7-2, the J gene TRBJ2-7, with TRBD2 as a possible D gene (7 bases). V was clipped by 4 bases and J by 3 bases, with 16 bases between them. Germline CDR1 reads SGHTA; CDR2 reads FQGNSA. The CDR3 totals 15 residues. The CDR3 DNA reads TGTGCCAGCAGCTCCAGGGGAGCGGGACGCTACGAGCAGTACTTC. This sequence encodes CASSSRGAGRYEQYF.

CDR3 DNA: TGTGCCAGTAGCCAAAATTACTGGGGAAACACTGAAGCTTTCTTT. Protein: CASSQNYWGNTEAFF. This chain links TRBV19 with TRBJ1-1; D unresolved. Germline V gene data show CDR1 as LNHDA and CDR2 as SQIVND (reference sequence). The CDR3 is 15 residues long. V lost 6 bases and J 2 bases, leaving 16 bases between the germline ends.